This is a list of T cell receptor beta chains from one sample in a study of blood T cell repertoires in COVID-19. The table came from immunoSEQ multiplex PCR; TCRdb's copy has only in-frame clones and leaves some out. The sample includes about 160,000 clones, 85% of them seen just once. What was sequenced was peripheral blood. The receptors here all came from a woman aged 45 to 65 with COVID-19, enrolled during active disease. Both conserved end residues are part of each CDR3. The D gene is left open where the match is weak. Where a row states a size, it is once, few, many or the class of an expanded clone; other rows omit it.

TRBJ1-4 | TRBV4-1 | - | 17 | TRBD1 | TGCGCCAGCAGCCACGAACAGGGGGGGGCAACTAATGAAAAACTGTTTTTT | CASSHEQGGATNEKLFF
TRBJ2-7 | TRBV5-5 | few | 15 | - | TGTGCCAGCAGCTTGGCACGGGGAAACTCCTACGAGCAGTACTTC | CASSLARGNSYEQYF
TRBJ1-6 | TRBV18 | once | 14 | TRBD1 | TGTGCCAGCTCACCGCCGGGACAGGGGACACCCCTCCACTTT | CASSPPGQGTPLHF
TRBJ2-3 | TRBV6-5 | - | 13 | - | TGTGCCAGCAGCGGGGGGCAGGCAGATACGCAGTATTTT | CASSGGQADTQYF
TRBJ2-7 | TRBV3-1/TRBV3-2 | - | 15 | TRBD2 | TGTGCCAGCAGCTTTCGGGGGGGCCTATCCTACGAGCAGTACTTC | CASSFRGGLSYEQYF
TRBJ1-6 | TRBV5-4 | few | 15 | - | TGTGCCAGCACCGAAGTCGGGGGAGGGAATTCACCCCTCCACTTT | CASTEVGGGNSPLHF
TRBJ2-7 | TRBV27 | - | 14 | TRBD2 | TGTGCCAGCAGTTTAGCGGGGGAGATTAACGAGCAGTACTTC | CASSLAGEINEQYF
TRBJ1-2 | TRBV4-1 | - | 15 | - | TGCGCCAGCAGCCAATGGTTTGGCAGCGTCTATGGCTACACCTTC | CASSQWFGSVYGYTF
TRBJ2-5 | TRBV2 | - | 12 | - | TGTGCCAGCAGTGTAACACAAGAGACCCAGTACTTC | CASSVTQETQYF
TRBJ2-7 | TRBV6-1 | - | 15 | - | TGTGCCAGCAGTGAAGCGGGGGGGCCCTCTTACGAGCAGTACTTC | CASSEAGGPSYEQYF
TRBJ1-2 | TRBV28 | - | 16 | - | TGTGCCAGCAGCTTGGGAGGGGGTGAGGTGAGAAATGGCTACACCTTC | CASSLGGGEVRNGYTF